This TCR beta chain was recorded in a study of blood T cells in healthy people across ages. The V end was cut by 3 bases, the J end by 0 bases, with 11 bases between. CDR3 size: 15 residues. Germline-derived CDR1 and CDR2 are SGHRS and YFSETQ. For the second PCR, which ran for roughly 6 to 12 cycles, a sample-barcoded 5' primer and a J-beta primer mix were used. TCRdb re-derived calls from the 5' RACE reads in MiXCR, one entry per CDR3 protein. Of 500,000 to 700,000 distinct CDR3 sequences listed, about 30% are singletons. This clonotype was counted many times. Source material: blood. The chain is built from TRBV5-1 and TRBJ2-3; tentative D call: TRBD1 (5 bases). The receptor comes from a woman over 75 in good health. CDR3 sequence: CASSSNGQSTDTQYF. CDR3 nucleotides: TGCGCCAGCAGCTCCAATGGACAAAGCACAGATACGCAGTATTTT. The full variable domain, in which reference TRBV5-1 and TRBJ2-3 provide the parts outside the CDR3, is KAGVTQTPRYLIKTRGQQVTLSCSPISGHRSVSWYQQTPGQGLQFLFEYFSETQRNKGNFPGRFSGRQFSNSRSEMNVSTLELGDSALYLCASSSNGQSTDTQYFGPGTRLTVL.